This entry lists 32 T cell receptor beta chains sequenced from one sample in a study of human T cells and chemical hapten exposure. The time point denotes: patch test 3, about 24 weeks after DPC sensitization. Noted treatment: therapeutic diphenylcyclopropenone sensitization with weekly scalp DPC. A single record per CDR3 protein comes from TCRdb applying MiXCR to the RACE reads. The data contain over 100,000 distinct CDR3 sequences, over 9% of them singletons. The specimen comprised whole blood, sampled in connection with sensitization to the hapten diphenylcyclopropenone (DPC). The receptors here all came from a woman between 50 and 59 years old with alopecia areata. Some clones in this sample may be carry-over from other donors' samples.

This clonotype came up many times. The V call is TRBV2, the J call TRBJ2-1; TRBD2 aligns across 7 bases. Unmatched junction bases numbered 9, after V lost 2 bases and J lost 8 bases. CDR1 is SNHLY and CDR2 is FYNNEI in the germline V gene. This CDR3 spans 15 amino acids. The DNA for the CDR3 is TGTGCCAGCAGTGAATTGCGGGGAGGGCTCGATGAGCAGTTCTTC. Translating it yields CASSELRGGLDEQFF.

This clonotype has a handful of counts. CDR3 protein: CSVEERVPGTVDFF. In DNA form, the CDR3 reads TGCAGCGTTGAAGAGAGGGTACCCGGGACAGTAGATTTCTTT. V gene TRBV29-1 combines with J gene TRBJ1-1, with 7 bases aligning to TRBD1. J was trimmed by 13 bases and V by 0 bases; bases with no gene match: 14. Germline CDR1 and CDR2: SQVTM and ANQGSEA. The CDR3 contains 14 residues. Based on the CDR3 plus reference TRBV29-1 and TRBJ1-1, the full variable domain is SAVISQKPSRDICQRGTSLTIQCQVDSQVTMMFWYRQQPGQSLTLIATANQGSEATYESGFVIDKFPISRPNLTFSTLTVSNMSPEDSSIYLCSVEERVPGTVDFFGQGTRLTVV.

This clonotype was counted ten times or more. The chain employs TRBV18 and TRBJ2-3, with TRBD2 identical over 7 bases. CDR1 is KGHSH, CDR2 LQKENI, per germline. J was trimmed by 5 bases and V by 1 base; bases with no gene match: 3. The CDR3 sequence is 14 residues long. The CDR3 protein is CASSPLLAEDTQYF. The CDR3 coding sequence is TGTGCCAGCTCACCACTCCTAGCGGAAGATACGCAGTATTTT. Full variable domain (outside the CDR3, taken from reference TRBV18 and TRBJ2-3): NAGVMQNPRHLVRRRGQEARLRCSPMKGHSHVYWYRQLPEEGLKFMVYLQKENIIDESGMPKERFSAEFPKEGPSILRIQQVVRGDSAAYFCASSPLLAEDTQYFGPGTRLTVL.

This chain uses TRBV3-1 with TRBJ1-1, with TRBD1 as a possible D gene (5 bases). The V gene's germline CDR1 is LGHDT and CDR2 YNNKEL (reference sequence). V was cut by 4 bases and J by 3 bases, with 12 bases left in between. This CDR3 has 14 amino acids. CDR3 in DNA: TGTGCCAGCAGCCGTGGGGGGGATGACACTGAAGCTTTCTTT. Amino acids: CASSRGGDDTEAFF.

This clonotype appeared a few times. The V call is TRBV6-6, the J call TRBJ2-1; TRBD2 agrees at 9 bases. This CDR3 has 15 amino acids. The V gene's germline CDR1 is MNHNY and CDR2 SVGAGI (reference sequence). The J segment lost 5 bases and the V segment lost 7 bases, leaving 9 bases of the junction unmatched. CDR3: CASTHPSGIDNEQFF. CDR3 coding DNA: TGTGCCAGCACCCACCCTAGCGGGATCGACAATGAGCAGTTCTTC.

The table lists this clonotype with many counts. This chain uses TRBV10-2 with TRBJ2-1, with 9 bases matching TRBD2. The CDR3 runs to 14 residues. Germline lookup yields CDR1 WSHSY and CDR2 SAAADI. The trim removed 3 bases at V and 5 bases at J, leaving 2 bases unmatched. In DNA, the CDR3 is TGCGCCAGCAGTGAAGCGGGAGGCCACAATGAGCAGTTCTTC. Protein product: CASSEAGGHNEQFF.

V is TRBV5-1 and J is TRBJ2-2, with 9 positions matching TRBD1. This CDR3 contains 14 residues. The germline CDR1 and CDR2 sequences are SGHRS and YFSETQ. Trimming removed 4 bases from V and 7 bases from J; junction bases left unmatched: 5. In DNA, the CDR3 is TGCGCCAGCAGCCGGGACAGGGCGGGCGGGGAGCTGTTTTTT. Its translation is CASSRDRAGGELFF.

V and J are TRBV29-1 and TRBJ2-2; tentatively, D is TRBD2 (5 bases). The germline V gene encodes CDR1 SQVTM and CDR2 ANQGSEA. Trimming removed 0 bases from V and 7 bases from J, with 12 bases in between. CDR3 length equals 14 residues. CDR3 DNA sequence: TGCAGCGTTGAAGATCGAGGGATCAGCGGGGAGCTGTTTTTT. Protein product: CSVEDRGISGELFF.

This clonotype was seen a handful of times. CDR3 protein: CASSFRTVKSTDTQYF. CDR3 DNA: TGTGCCAGCAGCTTTAGGACGGTAAAGAGCACAGATACGCAGTATTTT. The rearrangement links TRBV7-9 to TRBJ2-3; D ambiguous. The CDR3 contains 16 residues. Germline CDR1 reads SEHNR; CDR2 reads FQNEAQ (reference sequence). The ends were cut back, 3 bases at V and 0 bases at J, with 13 bases in the middle. The complete variable domain, with remaining parts taken from reference TRBV7-9 and TRBJ2-3, reads DTGVSQNPRHKITKRGQNVTFRCDPISEHNRLYWYRQTLGQGPEFLTYFQNEAQLEKSRLLSDRFSAERPKGSFSTLEIQRTEQGDSAMYLCASSFRTVKSTDTQYFGPGTRLTVL.

The rearrangement links TRBV13 to TRBJ2-5; D not certain. Trimming took off 7 bases at V and 10 bases at J, with 22 bases between the two ends. This CDR3 is 14 amino acids long. CDR1 is PRHDT, CDR2 FYEKMQ, per germline (reference sequence). The CDR3 DNA sequence: TGTGCCAGCATCCGGACCGATCGCGGCAAGGACCAGTACTTC. As protein: CASIRTDRGKDQYF.

This chain connects TRBV21-1 to TRBJ2-5; whether TRBD1, the table's D call, matches the DNA was not checked. TRBV21-1 is recorded as a pseudogene. The CDR3 covers 14 residues. In nucleotides, the CDR3 is TGTGCCAGCAGTGAAAGGGGGAGCTGGGAGACCCAGTACTTC. Encoded protein: CASSERGSWETQYF.

This clonotype was observed many times. The chain couples TRBV29-1 to TRBJ2-1; D might be TRBD1 or TRBD2, each matching 5 bases. Germline-derived CDR1 and CDR2 are SQVTM and ANQGSEA. V lost 7 bases and J lost 7, with 14 bases in between. The CDR3 has 12 residues. The CDR3, as DNA: TGCAGCGGGGACCCCCCCGGGAATGAGCAGTTCTTC. Translation gives CSGDPPGNEQFF.

Comments on this clonotype: A clone one base away is much larger, so this may be a read error. The V gene is TRBV4-3, the J gene TRBJ2-3; no clear D gene. The CDR3 runs to 15 residues. The V end was cut by 0 bases, the J end by 3 bases, with 10 bases between. The V gene's germline CDR1 is LGHNA and CDR2 YSLEER. The chain's CDR3 is CASSQDYPETDTQYF. The CDR3 coding sequence is TGCGCCAGCAGCCAAGATTACCCGGAAACAGATACGCAGTATTTT.

A few counts support this clonotype. The J gene is TRBJ2-7, the V gene TRBV7-2; D gene ambiguous. V was clipped by 1 base and J by 1 base, with 8 bases between them. The CDR3 runs 14 residues. Germline CDR1 SGHTA, CDR2 FQGNSA. In nucleotides, the CDR3 is TGTGCCAGCAGCTTAGATCACCAGTCCTACGAGCAGTACTTC. It codes for CASSLDHQSYEQYF.

There are a few counts of this clonotype. The chain combines TRBV19 with TRBJ1-1; D is possibly TRBD1 (5 bases). The germline gives CDR1 LNHDA, CDR2 SQIVND (reference sequence). Trimming stripped 5 bases from V and 6 bases from J, with 16 bases between. This CDR3 spans 14 amino acids. The CDR3 sequence: CASSLGDGFAEAFF. The DNA of the CDR3 is TGTGCCAGTAGTCTAGGGGACGGCTTTGCTGAAGCTTTCTTT.

This clonotype was found many times. This chain connects TRBV18 to TRBJ2-7, with D possibly matching TRBD1 (6 bases). Germline V gives CDR1 KGHSH, CDR2 LQKENI. The CDR3 totals 16 residues. V was trimmed by 0 bases and J by 0 bases, leaving 12 bases between them. CDR3 region: CASSPPAGTTSYEQYF. The DNA for the CDR3 is TGTGCCAGCTCACCACCGGCCGGGACAACCTCCTACGAGCAGTACTTC.

The chain employs TRBV15 and TRBJ2-5; D remains ambiguous. Germline V lookup: CDR1 LNHNV, CDR2 YYDKDF (reference sequence). Trimming removed 1 base at V and 2 bases at J, with 5 bases between. The CDR3 consists of 13 residues. The CDR3 region has the DNA TGTGCCACCAGCAGAGGGGGTCAAGAGACCCAGTACTTC. It encodes CATSRGGQETQYF.

The V gene is TRBV19, the J gene TRBJ2-5, with TRBD2 identical over 11 bases. The germline CDR1 and CDR2 sequences are LNHDA and SQIVND (reference sequence). The V segment lost 6 bases and the J segment 0 bases; nucleotides outside the gene matches: 9. This CDR3 is 17 amino acids long. CDR3 in amino acids: CASSETRTSGYQETQYF. CDR3 bases: TGTGCCAGTAGCGAGACGAGGACTAGCGGGTACCAAGAGACCCAGTACTTC.

The V gene is TRBV20-1, the J gene TRBJ2-7; possibly TRBD1 for D (6 bases). The CDR3 length is 12 residues. Looked up from germline, CDR1 is DFQATT and CDR2 is SNEGSKA (reference sequence). V gave up 5 bases and J gave up 4 bases, with 12 bases separating them. CDR3 region: CSARDTLYEQYF. DNA for the CDR3: TGCAGTGCTCGGGACACTCTATACGAGCAGTACTTC.

The chain recombines TRBV20-1 with TRBJ2-3, with 15 bases lining up with TRBD2. The J segment lost 4 bases and the V segment lost 6 bases, leaving 5 bases of the junction unmatched. From germline, CDR1 is DFQATT and CDR2 SNEGSKA (reference sequence). This CDR3 has 15 residues. This CDR3 is CSATGLAGGSDTQYF. In DNA, the CDR3 is TGCAGTGCCACTGGACTAGCGGGGGGGTCAGATACGCAGTATTTT.

Only a few counts were recorded for this clonotype. CDR3 DNA sequence: TGTGCCAGCACCCTTGGGGGGGGGTCTGAAGCTTTCTTT. This encodes CASTLGGGSEAFF. The V and J genes are TRBV7-9 and TRBJ1-1; D may be TRBD1 (5 bases). V lost 7 bases, J lost 6 bases, and 15 bases lay in between. Germline CDR1 and CDR2: SEHNR and FQNEAQ (reference sequence). The CDR3 has 13 amino acids. The complete variable domain, with remaining parts taken from reference TRBV7-9 and TRBJ1-1, reads DTGVSQNPRHKITKRGQNVTFRCDPISEHNRLYWYRQTLGQGPEFLTYFQNEAQLEKSRLLSDRFSAERPKGSFSTLEIQRTEQGDSAMYLCASTLGGGSEAFFGQGTRLTVV.

This clonotype was seen more than once but under ten times. This may stem from a read error, because a much larger clone lies one nucleotide away. V and J are TRBV24-1 and TRBJ2-3; D gene unclear. Germline CDR1 is KGHDR and CDR2 is SFDVKD. The germline V and J ends were trimmed by 3 bases and 6 bases, with 6 bases remaining between them. The CDR3 spans 12 residues. The CDR3 sequence is CATSDGFDTQYF. CDR3 DNA: TGTGCCACCAGTGATGGTTTTGATACGCAGTATTTT.

This chain joins TRBV27 and TRBJ1-4; 10 nucleotides agree with TRBD1. With 4 bases clipped from V and 11 bases from J, the junction kept 4 bases outside the gene matches. Germline values: CDR1 MNHEY, CDR2 SMNVEV (reference sequence). The CDR3 spans 13 residues. The CDR3 DNA follows: TGTGCCAGCAGTTCGACAGGGGGCGGGAAACTGTTTTTT. This translates into CASSSTGGGKLFF.

V usage is TRBV12-3 or TRBV12-4 and J usage is TRBJ1-4; 8 nucleotides match TRBD1. Trimming removed 8 bases from V and 3 bases from J; junction bases left unmatched: 8. This CDR3 region has 15 residues. For the CDR3, the DNA is TGTGCCAGCCGCAGGGGGCGTGAAGCTAATGAAAAACTGTTTTTT. Its protein product is CASRRGREANEKLFF.

The chain combines TRBV2 with TRBJ2-7; possibly TRBD2 for D (6 bases). The CDR3 loop spans 14 amino acids. The V gene lost 3 bases and the J gene lost 5 bases, with 14 bases spanning the gap. CDR1 and CDR2 (germline): SNHLY, FYNNEI. This CDR3 is CASSDRRATDEQYF. As DNA, the CDR3 is TGTGCCAGCAGTGATCGGAGGGCCACGGACGAGCAGTACTTC.

This clonotype was detected ten times or more. This rearrangement joins TRBV7-9 to TRBJ2-6, with 7 bases identical to TRBD1. Per germline, CDR1 SEHNR and CDR2 FQNEAQ (reference sequence). This CDR3 region has 16 residues. J lost 1 base, V lost 5 bases, and 5 bases had no gene match. In DNA, the CDR3 is TGTGCCAGCAGCCTACTACAGGGGTCTGGGGCCAACGTCCTGACTTTC. It yields the protein CASSLLQGSGANVLTF.

The genes are TRBV12-3 or TRBV12-4 and TRBJ1-6; TRBD1 matches 8 bases. There are 14 residues in the CDR3. The junction had 6 bases not matched to a gene; V was cut back by 1 base and J by 13 bases. The CDR3 here is CASSLGGQVNPLHF. The CDR3 coding sequence is TGTGCCAGCAGTTTAGGGGGACAGGTCAACCCCCTCCACTTT.

V is TRBV15 and J is TRBJ2-1; TRBD1 matches 10 bases. Germline CDR1 and CDR2: LNHNV and YYDKDF (reference sequence). The CDR3 totals 14 residues. The V and J ends lost 5 bases and 8 bases, in that order; junction bases with no gene match: 6. The CDR3 region is CATSGWTGGHEQFF. The CDR3 DNA is TGTGCCACCAGCGGTTGGACAGGGGGACATGAGCAGTTCTTC.

This clonotype has a handful of counts. This chain links TRBV7-2 with TRBJ1-5, with D perhaps TRBD1 (6 bases). This CDR3 spans 14 amino acids. V dropped 3 bases and J dropped 3 bases, with 9 bases sitting between them. Per germline, CDR1 SGHTA and CDR2 FQGNSA. CDR3 coding DNA: TGTGCCAGCAGCTTCTGGACAGACAATCAGCCCCAGCATTTT. As protein: CASSFWTDNQPQHF.

This clonotype was seen a handful of times. V gene TRBV7-9 combines with J gene TRBJ1-4, with a possible D match to TRBD1 (5 bases). CDR3 length equals 15 residues. V was trimmed by 1 base and J by 7 bases, leaving 13 bases between them. Germline lookup yields CDR1 SEHNR and CDR2 FQNEAQ (reference sequence). The CDR3 DNA reads as TGTGCCAGCAGCTTAGAGCAGGGCGTCGGTGAAAAACTGTTTTTT. Protein product: CASSLEQGVGEKLFF.

This clonotype was observed many times. V usage is TRBV7-9 and J usage is TRBJ2-1; the D call may be TRBD1 or TRBD2 (5 bases each). Germline V gives CDR1 SEHNR, CDR2 FQNEAQ (reference sequence). Trimming removed 5 bases from V and 8 bases from J, with 19 bases in between. The CDR3 consists of 15 residues. The CDR3: CASSTTTGATYEQFF. DNA for the CDR3: TGTGCCAGCAGCACAACCACCGGGGCCACGTATGAGCAGTTCTTC.

This chain joins TRBV7-2 and TRBJ2-3; no firm D call. The CDR3 has 13 residues. Germline assignment: CDR1 SGHTA and CDR2 FQGNSA. Trimming took off 1 base at V and 5 bases at J, with 7 bases between the two ends. CDR3: CASSLGAQDTQYF. CDR3 sequence (DNA): TGTGCCAGCAGCTTAGGGGCCCAAGATACGCAGTATTTT.